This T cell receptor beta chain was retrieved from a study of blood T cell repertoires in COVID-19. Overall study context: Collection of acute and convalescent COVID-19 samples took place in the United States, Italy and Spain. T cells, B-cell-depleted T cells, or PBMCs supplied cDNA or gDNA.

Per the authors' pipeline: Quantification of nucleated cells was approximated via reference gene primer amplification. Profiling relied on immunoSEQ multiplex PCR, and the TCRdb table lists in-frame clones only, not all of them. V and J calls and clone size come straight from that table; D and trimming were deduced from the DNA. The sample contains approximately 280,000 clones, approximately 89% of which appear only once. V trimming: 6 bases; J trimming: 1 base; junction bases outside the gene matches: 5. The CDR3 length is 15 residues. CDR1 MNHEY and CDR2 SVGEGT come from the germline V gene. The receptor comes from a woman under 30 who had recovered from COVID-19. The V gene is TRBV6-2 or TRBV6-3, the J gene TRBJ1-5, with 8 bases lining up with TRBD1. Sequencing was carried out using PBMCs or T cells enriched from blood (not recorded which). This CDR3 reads CASSHWTGSNQPQHF. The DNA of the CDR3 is TGTGCCAGCAGCCATTGGACAGGGAGCAATCAGCCCCAGCATTTT.